This T cell receptor (beta chain) is from a study of blood T cell repertoires in COVID-19. This CDR3 is 13 amino acids long. CDR1 and CDR2 (germline): LGHDT, YNNKEL (reference sequence). Between the trimmed V and J ends, which lost 2 bases and 4 bases, there was a span of 7 bases. Per the study methods: Counts of nucleated cells, estimated from reference gene primer amplification, were obtained. Clones were sequenced by immunoSEQ multiplex PCR, and TCRdb holds only the in-frame ones, with some missing. The V and J calls and clone size come from that table; D and trimming were worked out from the DNA. The sample yields over 60,000 clones, around 80% seen once.

This clonotype was sampled from a human donor in a cohort sampled during active COVID-19. This chain connects TRBV3-1 (or the pseudogene TRBV3-2) to TRBJ2-3; D is undetermined. The sample consisted of peripheral blood. The CDR3 reads CASSQKSADTQYF. DNA for the CDR3: TGTGCCAGCAGCCAAAAGTCAGCAGATACGCAGTATTTT.